These 22 T cell receptor beta chains originate from one sample sequenced in a study of neurological immune-mediated disorders (dated by TCRdb to between 2018 and 2021). Libraries were made using 5' RACE. For sequencing, an Illumina HiSeq 2500 was employed. Clones were called with MiXCR by TCRdb after fastp trimmed the public reads at Q25, and only in-frame beta chains were retained. Rows with a matching CDR3 protein are joined into one entry that keeps the most common DNA and genes. The sample profile shows 90,000 to 150,000 distinct CDR3 sequences; about 3.4% of them were found once. The ten largest account for over 1% of the sample. The sequencing input was PBMCs. The receptors come from a woman younger than 45 with multiple sclerosis.

The chain is built from TRBV14 and TRBJ1-1; D not certain. The CDR3 has 15 amino acids. Germline V CDR1 and CDR2: SGHDN, FVKESK. With 0 bases removed from V and 1 base from J, the gap between germline ends came to 9 bases. For the CDR3, the DNA is TGTGCCAGCAGCCAAGATCCCCACTGGAACACTGAAGCTTTCTTT. This gives the protein CASSQDPHWNTEAFF.

This clonotype was picked up many times. The chain uses TRBV9 and TRBJ1-1; TRBD1 might be the D (6 bases). The germline CDR1 and CDR2 sequences are SGDLS and YYNGEE. The V end lost 0 bases, the J end lost 0 bases, and 18 bases lay between the germline ends. This CDR3 comprises 18 residues. CDR3 loop: CASSVGAGRGEVNTEAFF. CDR3 nucleotide sequence: TGTGCCAGCAGCGTAGGGGCAGGGAGGGGGGAGGTGAACACTGAAGCTTTCTTT.

This clonotype showed up many times. This sequence joins TRBV9 and TRBJ2-2, with 8 bases fitting TRBD2. V shed 4 bases and J 3 bases; nucleotides not matched to a gene: 14. The germline CDR1 and CDR2 sequences are SGDLS and YYNGEE. The CDR3 runs to 18 residues. The CDR3 nucleotides are TGTGCCAGCAGCCCCAATGGGCTAGCGGGCTCCCACACCGGGGAGCTGTTTTTT. Translation gives CASSPNGLAGSHTGELFF.

This chain links TRBV6-5 with TRBJ2-2; either TRBD1 or TRBD2 may fit D (5 bases each). The CDR3 spans 15 residues. Trimming took off 2 bases at V and 0 bases at J, with 7 bases between the two ends. The V gene's germline CDR1 is MNHEY and CDR2 SVGAGI. CDR3: CASSYGTANTGELFF. The CDR3 DNA is TGTGCCAGCAGTTACGGGACCGCGAACACCGGGGAGCTGTTTTTT.

This clonotype appeared many times. V usage is TRBV12-3 or TRBV12-4 and J usage is TRBJ1-1, with D possibly TRBD1 on 6 matching bases. V lost 4 bases and J 3 bases, leaving 12 bases between the germline ends. The CDR3 consists of 14 residues. CDR3 region: CASSWQGRYTEAFF. Written as DNA, the CDR3 is TGTGCCAGCAGTTGGCAGGGGCGATACACTGAAGCTTTCTTT.

This clonotype was found many times. This chain links TRBV10-3 with TRBJ2-1; 9 bases line up with TRBD2. V shed 10 bases, J shed 10 bases, and the junction held 14 bases outside the gene matches. Germline values: CDR1 ENHRY, CDR2 SYGVKD. This CDR3 is 14 amino acids long. CDR3 region: CATGLGGRAEEQFF. In DNA, the CDR3 is TGTGCCACCGGTCTCGGCGGGAGGGCGGAGGAGCAGTTCTTC.

This clonotype was detected many times. The V call is TRBV15, the J call TRBJ2-3, with 8 positions matching TRBD2. The germline CDR1 and CDR2 sequences are LNHNV and YYDKDF (reference sequence). The CDR3 consists of 15 residues. The ends lost 4 bases at V and 0 bases at J; junction bases unmatched: 3. The CDR3 is CATSKTSGSTDTQYF. In DNA form, the CDR3 reads TGTGCCACCAGCAAAACTAGCGGAAGCACAGATACGCAGTATTTT.

At least ten counts were recorded for this clonotype. The J gene is TRBJ2-5, the V gene TRBV5-1; D remains unclear. V lost 0 bases and J 3 bases, leaving 9 bases between the germline ends. Germline loops: CDR1 SGHRS, CDR2 YFSETQ. CDR3 length: 14 amino acids. CDR3 sequence reads: CASSLAGWEETQYF. DNA of the CDR3: TGCGCCAGCAGCTTGGCCGGGTGGGAAGAGACCCAGTACTTC.

This clonotype was picked up many times. In DNA form, the CDR3 reads TGCGCCAGCAGCCGCGCGTGGGGCGACGAGCAGTACTTC. It codes for CASSRAWGDEQYF. The chain employs TRBV4-1 and TRBJ2-7, with D possibly matching TRBD1 (5 bases). V lost 4 bases and J 5 bases, leaving 12 bases between the germline ends. CDR1 MGHRA and CDR2 YSYEKL come from the germline V gene. There are 13 residues in the CDR3.

This clonotype was observed at least ten times. This chain joins TRBV5-5 and TRBJ1-5; perhaps TRBD1 as D (5 bases). CDR1 SGHKS and CDR2 YYEKEE come from the germline V gene (reference sequence). This CDR3 region has 17 residues. The V end lost 4 bases, the J end lost 3 bases, and 20 bases lay between the germline ends. The CDR3 DNA sequence: TGTGCCAGCAGCCCCGGGGGGGGAGCAATAACCAATCAGCCCCAGCATTTT. This gives the protein CASSPGGGAITNQPQHF.

This clonotype was picked up many times. V is TRBV20-1 and J is TRBJ2-2; either TRBD1 or TRBD2 may supply D (5 bases each). The ends were cut back, 4 bases at V and 1 base at J, with 19 bases in the middle. Germline loops: CDR1 DFQATT, CDR2 SNEGSKA (reference sequence). The CDR3 is made up of 17 amino acids. The CDR3 DNA follows: TGCAGTGCTATGGGGGTGTCGGGTGGGGGGAACACCGGGGAGCTGTTTTTT. Amino acid sequence: CSAMGVSGGGNTGELFF.

This clonotype showed up many times. The chain carries TRBV7-2 and TRBJ2-7; D remains ambiguous. Between the trimmed V and J ends, which lost 4 bases and 0 bases, there was a span of 10 bases. Germline CDR1 and CDR2: SGHTA and FQGNSA. The CDR3 spans 14 residues. CDR3 region: CASSSISLSYEQYF. In nucleotides, the CDR3 is TGTGCCAGCAGCTCTATTTCACTCTCCTACGAGCAGTACTTC.

This chain links TRBV19 with TRBJ1-5; the match to TRBD1 covers 8 bases. CDR1 and CDR2 from the germline V gene are LNHDA and SQIVND (reference sequence). Trimming cost V 4 bases and J 2 bases; bases outside gene matches: 4. The CDR3 is 15 residues long. CDR3 sequence: CASSTGGQGNQPQHF. CDR3 DNA sequence: TGTGCCAGTAGTACAGGGGGCCAGGGCAATCAGCCCCAGCATTTT.

At least ten counts were recorded for this clonotype. V is TRBV11-3 and J is TRBJ2-3; D might be TRBD1 (5 bases). CDR1 is SGHNT and CDR2 is YENEEA in the germline V gene. This CDR3 is 14 amino acids long. Trimming cost V 0 bases and J 2 bases, with 6 bases left between them. Here the CDR3 DNA reads TGTGCCAGCAGCTTAGACAGGGACACAGATACGCAGTATTTT. It specifies CASSLDRDTDTQYF. Using reference TRBV11-3 and TRBJ2-3 for the parts outside the CDR3, the full variable domain is EAGVVQSPRYKIIEKKQPVAFWCNPISGHNTLYWYLQNLGQGPELLIRYENEEAVDDSQLPKDRFSAERLKGVDSTLKIQPAELGDSAVYLCASSLDRDTDTQYFGPGTRLTVL.

V and J are TRBV6-5 and TRBJ2-3; the match to TRBD2 covers 7 bases. CDR3 length: 16 amino acids. Germline V gene lookup returns CDR1 MNHEY and CDR2 SVGAGI. Trimming removed 6 bases from V and 0 bases from J; junction bases left unmatched: 9. The CDR3 DNA is TGTGCCAGCAGGTGGAGCGGGGTCACTAGCACAGATACGCAGTATTTT. Residues: CASRWSGVTSTDTQYF.

The sample holds many counts of this clonotype. The V gene is TRBV5-1, the J gene TRBJ2-6; tentative D call: TRBD2 (7 bases). Trimming left V 5 bases short and J 1 base short, with 22 bases between. Germline CDR1 and CDR2: SGHRS and YFSETQ. The CDR3 is 19 amino acids. The CDR3: CASSWGGGNRGSGANVLTF. CDR3 nucleotides: TGCGCCAGCAGTTGGGGAGGGGGGAACCGAGGTTCTGGGGCCAACGTCCTGACTTTC.

A word on this clonotype: One base away lies a much larger clone, so this may be a sequencing read error. The gene calls are TRBV27 and TRBJ1-1, with no clear D. This CDR3 region has 14 residues. Germline CDR1 reads MNHEY; CDR2 reads SMNVEV (reference sequence). V was trimmed by 7 bases and J by 3 bases, leaving 15 bases between them. CDR3 bases: TGTGCCAGCACCGTATCCTCAGGCGACACTGAAGCTTTCTTT. It codes for CASTVSSGDTEAFF.

The V gene is TRBV7-8, the J gene TRBJ1-5, with D perhaps matching TRBD1 (6 bases). V was pared by 5 bases and J by 13 bases, with 15 bases between. Germline CDR1 and CDR2: SGHVS and FQNEAQ. This CDR3 has 12 amino acids. This CDR3 reads CASSQRGESQHF. The CDR3 DNA follows: TGTGCCAGCAGCCAGAGGGGGGAGAGTCAGCATTTT.

Only a few counts were recorded for this clonotype. Possible read error: a much larger clone is one base away. V usage is TRBV27 and J usage is TRBJ1-1; D uncertain. V dropped 5 bases and J dropped 3 bases, with 7 bases sitting between them. Germline V gene data show CDR1 as MNHEY and CDR2 as SMNVEV (reference sequence). The CDR3 consists of 12 residues. CDR3 protein: CASSDHDTEAFF. The DNA for the CDR3 is TGTGCCAGCAGTGATCACGACACTGAAGCTTTCTTT.

This rearrangement joins TRBV7-9 to TRBJ1-2, with D tentatively TRBD1 (6 bases). The CDR3 covers 13 residues. Trimming took 8 bases from V and 5 from J, leaving 15 bases between them. CDR1 SEHNR and CDR2 FQNEAQ come from the germline V gene (reference sequence). The DNA for the CDR3 is TGTGCCAGCCAGGGGTGGGGACCATATGGCTACACCTTC. It encodes CASQGWGPYGYTF.

This clonotype was seen a few times. Possible read error: a much larger clone is one base away. The rearrangement links TRBV27 to TRBJ1-2; D is ambiguous. The CDR3 runs to 13 residues. Germline assignment: CDR1 MNHEY and CDR2 SMNVEV (reference sequence). The germline V and J ends were trimmed by 3 bases and 4 bases, with 9 bases remaining between them. The CDR3 protein is CASSFSGIYGYTF. As DNA, the CDR3 is TGTGCCAGCAGTTTCAGTGGGATCTATGGCTACACCTTC.

The V gene is TRBV5-1, the J gene TRBJ2-3; D unclear. V was clipped by 6 bases and J by 0 bases, with 14 bases between them. The CDR3 extends over 15 amino acids. CDR1 is SGHRS, CDR2 YFSETQ, per germline. The CDR3 reads CASKLRFTSTDTQYF. The CDR3 bases are TGCGCCAGCAAACTCAGATTCACTAGCACAGATACGCAGTATTTT.